This TCR beta chain was observed in a study of T cell responses to AZD1222 COVID-19 vaccine. TCRdb's copy holds only in-frame clones and misses some; the assay was immunoSEQ multiplex PCR. Here the sample spans 100,000 or so clones, approximately 91% being singletons. From germline, CDR1 is SNHLY and CDR2 FYNNEI. The length of the CDR3 is 13 residues. Trimming removed 3 bases from V and 6 bases from J, with 11 bases in between. The clonotype was recovered from an adult who received the AZD1222 COVID-19 vaccine. The chain joins TRBV2 to TRBJ1-1, with D possibly being TRBD1 (5 bases). This specimen consisted of peripheral blood, obtained 28 days after the second AZD1222 dose. The CDR3 loop is CASSDQGRPEAFF. The CDR3 bases are TGTGCCAGCAGTGATCAGGGTAGGCCTGAAGCTTTCTTT.